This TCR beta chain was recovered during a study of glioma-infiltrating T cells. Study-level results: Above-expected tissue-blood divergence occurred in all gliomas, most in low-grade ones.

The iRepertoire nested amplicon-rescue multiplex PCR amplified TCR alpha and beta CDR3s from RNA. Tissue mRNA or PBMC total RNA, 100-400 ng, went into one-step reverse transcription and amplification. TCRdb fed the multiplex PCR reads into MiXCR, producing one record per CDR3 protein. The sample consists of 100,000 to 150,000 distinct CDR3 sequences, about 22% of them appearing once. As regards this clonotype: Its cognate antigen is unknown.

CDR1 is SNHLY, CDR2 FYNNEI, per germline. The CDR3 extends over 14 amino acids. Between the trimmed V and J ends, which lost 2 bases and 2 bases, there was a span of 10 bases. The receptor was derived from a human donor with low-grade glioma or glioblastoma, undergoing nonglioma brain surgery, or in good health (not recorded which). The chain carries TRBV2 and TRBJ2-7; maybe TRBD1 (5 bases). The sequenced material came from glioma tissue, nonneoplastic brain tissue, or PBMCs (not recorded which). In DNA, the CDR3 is TGTGCCAGCAGTGAAATCAGGGCAGCCTACGAGCAGTACGTC. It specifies CASSEIRAAYEQYV.